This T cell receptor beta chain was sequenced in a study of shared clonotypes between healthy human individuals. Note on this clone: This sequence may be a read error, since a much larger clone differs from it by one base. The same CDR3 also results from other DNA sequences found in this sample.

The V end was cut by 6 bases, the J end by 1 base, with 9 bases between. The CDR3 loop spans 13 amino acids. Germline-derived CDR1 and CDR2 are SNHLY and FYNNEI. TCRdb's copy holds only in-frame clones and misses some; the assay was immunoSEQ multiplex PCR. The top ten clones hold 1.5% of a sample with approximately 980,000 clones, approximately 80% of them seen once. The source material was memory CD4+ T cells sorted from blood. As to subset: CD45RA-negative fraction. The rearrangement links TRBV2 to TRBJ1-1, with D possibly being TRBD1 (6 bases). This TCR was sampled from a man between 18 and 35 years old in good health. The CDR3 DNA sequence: TGTGCCAGCAGCGGACAGAGGAACACTGAAGCTTTCTTT. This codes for CASSGQRNTEAFF. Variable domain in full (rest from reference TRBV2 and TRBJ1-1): EPEVTQTPSHQVTQMGQEVILRCVPISNHLYFYWYRQILGQKVEFLVSFYNNEISEKSEIFDDQFSVERPDGSNFTLKIRSTKLEDSAMYFCASSGQRNTEAFFGQGTRLTVV.